This T cell receptor beta chain was identified in a study of T-cell reconstitution after alpha-beta-depleted transplantation in children. Unique molecular identifiers tagged the TCRbeta library. In TCRdb, the PCR reads were re-called with MiXCR into one record per CDR3 protein. The sample contains some 590,000 distinct CDR3 sequences, roughly a tenth of which appear only once. CDR3 length equals 13 residues. V gave up 10 bases and J gave up 2 bases, with 14 bases separating them. There are a few counts of this clonotype. The origin of this receptor is a human donor who donated a stem cell graft to a child with acute myeloid leukemia. Sequenced here: PBMCs from the stem cell graft donor, sampled from the stem cell graft. The rearrangement links TRBV12-3 or TRBV12-4 to TRBJ1-2; D is possibly TRBD1 (5 bases). CDR3 region: CAITRQINYGYTF. The CDR3 DNA is TGTGCCATTACGCGACAGATAAACTATGGCTACACCTTC.